This T cell receptor (beta chain) was profiled in a study of vaccination effects on CD4 cells after COVID-19. Overall study results and limits: Clones induced by infection and by vaccine showed marked clonal contraction late after vaccination.

Ahead of sequencing, the ViraFEST assay grew antigen-specific CD4+ T cells using viral peptide pools. After less than 11 days in culture, the CD4+ T cells were isolated. It was between March and December 2020 that the person had a SARS-CoV-2 infection confirmed by PCR. Two-dose BNT162b2 or mRNA-1273 vaccination was given to participants. This clone came up once. Its antigen is not known. TCRdb's table, derived via immunoSEQ multiplex PCR, lists solely in-frame clones and lacks some. The table lists approximately 15,000 clones, over 70% of them singletons. Trimming removed 0 bases at V and 5 bases at J, with 16 bases between. CDR1 and CDR2 from the germline V gene are MNHNY and SVGAGI (reference sequence). CDR3 length: 16 residues.

Specimen: CD4+ T cells from PBMCs cultured with SARS-CoV-2 spike peptides, collected after COVID-19 vaccination. The clonotype was recovered from a human donor who had a prior SARS-CoV-2 infection. The chain joins TRBV6-6 to TRBJ2-5; maybe TRBD1 (6 bases). The CDR3, as DNA: TGTGCCAGCAGTTACTCGAGCAGGGGCTCGTGGGAGACCCAGTACTTC. This codes for CASSYSSRGSWETQYF.